The clone carrying this T cell receptor (beta chain) was seen a few times. Its antigen is undetermined. RNA transcripts served as the template for amplifying TCR beta CDR3 regions. The primer set for the first-round RT-PCR of the TCR CDR3 was HTBI. TCRdb re-analysed the multiplex PCR reads in MiXCR, keeping a single row per CDR3 protein. This repertoire shows nearly 750,000 distinct CDR3 sequences, about 35% found once; its top ten account for around 30%. Absence of ophthalmopathy progression within 18 months defined stable Graves' hyperthyroidism. Any patient presenting with uncontrolled infection, other autoimmune disease, pregnancy or lactation was left out. This entry comes from a study of T cells in Graves' hyperthyroidism and ophthalmopathy. Study-wide results and limits: In simple terms, a model built on 13 V-J features told ophthalmopathy apart from stable hyperthyroidism.

J lost 1 base, V lost 8 bases, and 13 bases had no gene match. The CDR3 loop spans 16 amino acids. The clonotype originates from a woman aged 35 to 49 with Graves' hyperthyroidism. The J gene is TRBJ2-7, the V gene TRBV12-3 or TRBV12-4; 8 positions agree with TRBD2. The specimen sequenced was blood. CDR3 coding DNA: TGTGCCAGCTCACCGATGCGGGGGGTTGAATCCTACGAGCAGTACTTC. Residues: CASSPMRGVESYEQYF.